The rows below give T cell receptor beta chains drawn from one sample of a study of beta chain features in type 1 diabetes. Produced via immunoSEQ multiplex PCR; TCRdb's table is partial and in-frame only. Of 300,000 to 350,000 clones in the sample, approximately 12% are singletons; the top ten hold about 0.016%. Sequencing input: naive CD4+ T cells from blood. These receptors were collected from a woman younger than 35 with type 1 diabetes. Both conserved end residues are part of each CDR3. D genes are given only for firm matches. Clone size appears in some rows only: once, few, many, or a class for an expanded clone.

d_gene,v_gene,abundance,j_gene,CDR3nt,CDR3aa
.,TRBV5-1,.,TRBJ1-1,TGCGCCAGCAGCTTTGGGAGGACTGAAGCTTTCTTT,CASSFGRTEAFF
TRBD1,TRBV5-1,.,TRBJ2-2,TGCGCCAGCAGCTTGGCCCCGGGGACAGCCACCGGGGAGCTGTTTTTT,CASSLAPGTATGELFF
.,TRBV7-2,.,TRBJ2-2,TGTGCCAGCCGCCAATTGACAGGAACCCACCGTGTGGAGCTGTTTTTT,CASRQLTGTHRVELFF
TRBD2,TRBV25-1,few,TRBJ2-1,TGTGCCAGCAGTGCTGGGACTAGCGGCAGCAATGAGCAGTTCTTC,CASSAGTSGSNEQFF
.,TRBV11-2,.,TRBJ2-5,TGTGCCAGCAGCGCGGCATGGGAGACCCAGTACTTC,CASSAAWETQYF
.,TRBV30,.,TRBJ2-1,TGTGCCTGGAGTGGTGGCGGTGAGCAGTTCTTC,CAWSGGGEQFF
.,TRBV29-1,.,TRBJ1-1,TGCAGCGCCCATAAGGGGGTCGGGGACACTGAAGCTTTCTTT,CSAHKGVGDTEAFF
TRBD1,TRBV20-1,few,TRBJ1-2,TGCAGTGCGGACAGGGGCTACACCTTC,CSADRGYTF
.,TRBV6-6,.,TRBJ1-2,TGTGCCAGCAGCCCCAGTGGCAACTATGGCTACACCTTC,CASSPSGNYGYTF
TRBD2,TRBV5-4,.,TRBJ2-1,TGTGCCAGCAGCTGGGGACTAGCGGGGTACAATGAGCAGTTCTTC,CASSWGLAGYNEQFF
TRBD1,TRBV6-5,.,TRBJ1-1,TGTGCCAGCAGTAGCAGGGGGGTCACTGAAGCTTTCTTT,CASSSRGVTEAFF
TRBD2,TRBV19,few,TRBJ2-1,TGTGCCAGTAGTATGAGGAGGGAGGGCTACAATGAGCAGTTCTTC,CASSMRREGYNEQFF
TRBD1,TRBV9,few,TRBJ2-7,TGTGCCAGCAGCGTTAAGGGACAGGGGCCGCAGTACTTC,CASSVKGQGPQYF
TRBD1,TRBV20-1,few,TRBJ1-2,TGCAGTGCTAAACAGGGGAATGGCTACACCTTC,CSAKQGNGYTF
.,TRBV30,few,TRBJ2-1,TGTGCCTGGAGTGTACCTGGCGGGATTAAAGATGAGCAGTTCTTC,CAWSVPGGIKDEQFF
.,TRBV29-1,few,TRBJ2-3,TGCAGCGTGTATTCCGGGAGTGGTACAGATACGCAGTATTTT,CSVYSGSGTDTQYF
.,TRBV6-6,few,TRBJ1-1,TGTGCCAGCAGACTATTGGAACCGAGCACTGAAGCTTTCTTT,CASRLLEPSTEAFF
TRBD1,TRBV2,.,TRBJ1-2,TGTGCCAGGACAGGGTCAGGCTATGGCTACACCTTC,CARTGSGYGYTF
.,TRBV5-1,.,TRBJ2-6,TGCGCCAGCAGCCCCCTCCGGTCCTCTGGGGCCAACGTCCTGACTTTC,CASSPLRSSGANVLTF
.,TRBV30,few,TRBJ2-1,TGTGCCTGGAGTAGTGGTCTAGTTCCCTACAATGAGCAGTTCTTC,CAWSSGLVPYNEQFF
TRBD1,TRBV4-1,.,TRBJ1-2,TGCGCCAGCAGCCAAGGGGCACAGGGGGTTCCGAGCTATGGCTACACCTTC,CASSQGAQGVPSYGYTF
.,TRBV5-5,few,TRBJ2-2,TGTGCCAGCAGCTTGATGGGGGCGGGCGGGGAGCTGTTTTTT,CASSLMGAGGELFF
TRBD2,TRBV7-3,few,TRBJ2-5,TGTGCCAGCAGCTTAGTCGGTAGCGGGGTTCAAGAGACCCAGTACTTC,CASSLVGSGVQETQYF
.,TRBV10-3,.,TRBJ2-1,TGTGCCATCAGTCAGAATCGGGACAATGAGCAGTTCTTC,CAISQNRDNEQFF
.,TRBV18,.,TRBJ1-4,TGTGCCAGCTCACGACAGCTTGATGAAAAACTGTTTTTT,CASSRQLDEKLFF
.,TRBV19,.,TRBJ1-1,TGTGCCAGTAGTATGGCACAGGGATACACTGAAGCTTTCTTT,CASSMAQGYTEAFF
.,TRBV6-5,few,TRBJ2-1,TGTGCCAGCAGTTACTCGGCAGGCCTCTCCTACAATGAGCAGTTCTTC,CASSYSAGLSYNEQFF
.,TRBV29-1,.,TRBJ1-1,TGCAGCGACCACAGGGATATGAACACTGAAGCTTTCTTT,CSDHRDMNTEAFF
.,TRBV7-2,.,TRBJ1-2,TGTGCCAGCAGCGACAGGTTAACTAACTATGGCTACACCTTC,CASSDRLTNYGYTF
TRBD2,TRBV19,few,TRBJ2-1,TGTGCCAGTAGTTTCACACTAGCGGGAGGATCCAATGAGCAGTTCTTC,CASSFTLAGGSNEQFF
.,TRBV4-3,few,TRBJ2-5,TGCGCCAGCAGCCTATACAGGGACGAGGGTTGGGAGACCCAGTACTTC,CASSLYRDEGWETQYF
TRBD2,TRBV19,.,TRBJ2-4,TGTGCCAGTAGCATCCGGGAGGCGGCCATTCAGTACTTC,CASSIREAAIQYF
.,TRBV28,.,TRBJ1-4,TGTGCCAGCAGTGCGGCTCCGGAGGAAGAAAAACTGTTTTTT,CASSAAPEEEKLFF
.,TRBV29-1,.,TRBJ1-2,TGCAGCGTTGAAAGGTTGGGGGGGTGGTATGGCTACACCTTC,CSVERLGGWYGYTF
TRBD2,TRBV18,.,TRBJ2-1,TGTGCCAGCTCACGGATGACTAGCGGCGGTTACAATGAGCAGTTCTTC,CASSRMTSGGYNEQFF
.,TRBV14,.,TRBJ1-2,TGTGCCAGCAGCCTTTTGATCGGGTCCGGGTCAGCTAACTATGGCTACACCTTC,CASSLLIGSGSANYGYTF
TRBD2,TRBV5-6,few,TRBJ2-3,TGTGCCAGCAGCTGGGGGATTGGAACTAGCGGGAGAAGAGCAGATACGCAGTATTTT,CASSWGIGTSGRRADTQYF
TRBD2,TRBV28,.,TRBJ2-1,TGTGCCAGCAGTTTGGCGGGAGGGGAGCAGTTCTTC,CASSLAGGEQFF
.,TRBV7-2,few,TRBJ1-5,TGTGCCAGCAGACAGGGCGGTGGGCAGCCCCAGCATTTT,CASRQGGGQPQHF
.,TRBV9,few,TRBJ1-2,TGTGCCAGCAGCGTAGGGGGAGTTAACTATGGCTACACCTTC,CASSVGGVNYGYTF
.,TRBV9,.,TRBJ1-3,TGTGCCAGCAGCGTAGATCTCAGTTCTGGAAACACCATATATTTT,CASSVDLSSGNTIYF
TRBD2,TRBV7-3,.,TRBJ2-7,TGTGCCAGCAGTCTCGGGGGTAGCGGGGCCTACGAGCAGTACTTC,CASSLGGSGAYEQYF
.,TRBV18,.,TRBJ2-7,TGTGCCAGCTCACCACCTTCCCTCCGAGCCTACGAGCAGTACTTC,CASSPPSLRAYEQYF
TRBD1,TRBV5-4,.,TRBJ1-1,TGTGCCAGCAGCTTGACCGGGCAGGGGGAGGCTGAAGCTTTCTTT,CASSLTGQGEAEAFF
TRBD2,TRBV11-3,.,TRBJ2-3,TGTGCCAGCAGCTTAAGTCTACTAGCGGGAGGCGATACGCAGTATTTT,CASSLSLLAGGDTQYF
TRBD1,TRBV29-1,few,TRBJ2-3,TGCAGCGTTGAACTAGGCAGGGGGTGGGATACGCAGTATTTT,CSVELGRGWDTQYF
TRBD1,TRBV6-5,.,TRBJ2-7,TGTGCCAGCACGAACGACGGGGACAGCTTCTACGAGCAGTACTTC,CASTNDGDSFYEQYF
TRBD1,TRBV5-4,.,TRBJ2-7,TGTGCCAGCAGCCCCCCGGGACAGGCCTCCTACGAGCAGTACTTC,CASSPPGQASYEQYF
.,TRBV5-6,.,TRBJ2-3,TGTGCCAGCAGCTTGGGGGCCAGAGATACGCAGTATTTT,CASSLGARDTQYF